The rows below give T cell receptor beta chains drawn from one sample of a study of lymphopenia after photon versus proton radiotherapy. The data were produced by immunoSEQ multiplex PCR, yet TCRdb's version contains in-frame clones alone and is incomplete. The sample has 83,000 or so clones, 65% to 85% seen once. This specimen consisted of peripheral blood, obtained from a patient treated with proton-based radiotherapy. These receptors originate from a man aged 55-75 years with pancreatic cancer. The conserved cysteine and the conserved F or W are not part of the CDR3 here. The order of the fields is CDR3 protein, J gene, clone size, V gene. The listing skips clone size in some rows; elsewhere it reads once, few, many or a size class.

ASSPRFILDPTSTDTQY | TRBJ2-3 | NA | TRBV7-9
ASSRVGDTQY | TRBJ2-3 | NA | TRBV7-4
ASSRTSGPYEQY | TRBJ2-7 | NA | TRBV11-2
ASSPHWTGSTDTQY | TRBJ2-3 | NA | TRBV9
ASSLVQGYYGYT | TRBJ1-2 | once | TRBV11-2
SANGPGRHGYEQY | TRBJ2-7 | few | TRBV29-1
ASSSGDRGYEQY | TRBJ2-7 | NA | TRBV28
ASTNGVLPQH | TRBJ1-5 | NA | TRBV28
ASIPLSDLNTEAF | TRBJ1-1 | NA | TRBV7-9
ASSLGLAGVYEQF | TRBJ2-1 | NA | TRBV7-8
ASSQGRGSGANVLT | TRBJ2-6 | NA | TRBV4-2
ASSPRWREPYEQY | TRBJ2-7 | NA | TRBV6-6
ASSPGSGSRTDTQY | TRBJ2-3 | NA | TRBV18
ASSAPLTGGQPQH | TRBJ1-5 | NA | TRBV19
AWSPDPYRQPQH | TRBJ1-5 | once | TRBV30
ASSPLSSTDTQY | TRBJ2-3 | once | TRBV6-6
ASSYSMLATNEKLF | TRBJ1-4 | NA | TRBV6-5
ASSLSYSTDTQY | TRBJ2-3 | once | TRBV7-6
ASSYLASGSYEQY | TRBJ2-7 | NA | TRBV6-5
ASTPRGVQSSYNEQF | TRBJ2-1 | few | TRBV28
ASSRQGDRSGNTIY | TRBJ1-3 | NA | TRBV5-1
ASSLEDSRTDTQY | TRBJ2-3 | NA | TRBV5-1
ASSLFESQPQH | TRBJ1-5 | NA | TRBV5-5
ASSLVEGGRETQY | TRBJ2-5 | NA | TRBV5-1
ASSLVQANTQY | TRBJ2-3 | NA | TRBV11-3
ASTPGQGLRGTEAF | TRBJ1-1 | once | TRBV19
AISERDTEAF | TRBJ1-1 | few | TRBV10-3
ASGSKLADNTGELF | TRBJ2-2 | NA | TRBV21-1
ASSTGTSGRHVETQY | TRBJ2-5 | NA | TRBV7-3
ASTTRGRSDTEAF | TRBJ1-1 | few | TRBV10-1
ASSLLAGGPVDTQY | TRBJ2-3 | few | TRBV5-4
ASSPENTGELF | TRBJ2-2 | NA | TRBV7-3
ASSPPGSRTDTQY | TRBJ2-3 | NA | TRBV25-1
ASSLVGGDTGELF | TRBJ2-2 | NA | TRBV7-8
ASSLRQDVAGELF | TRBJ2-2 | NA | TRBV27
ASSPRTDPPYEQY | TRBJ2-7 | NA | TRBV28
ASSVQGAYGYT | TRBJ1-2 | NA | TRBV7-8
ASSAGGPGNQPQH | TRBJ1-5 | NA | TRBV28
ASSRGTNYGYT | TRBJ1-2 | NA | TRBV28
ASSRRKGTGELF | TRBJ2-2 | few | TRBV4-3
ASSSLETQY | TRBJ2-5 | NA | TRBV6-5
ASSRGGESSYEQY | TRBJ2-7 | NA | TRBV9
ASSFGQFNQPQH | TRBJ1-5 | NA | TRBV7-2
ASSAGQRGTGELF | TRBJ2-2 | NA | TRBV9
ASSSGRRDSTQY | TRBJ2-3 | NA | TRBV9
ASSSKNSLGYNEQF | TRBJ2-1 | NA | TRBV5-4
ASKAEGFSYEQY | TRBJ2-7 | NA | TRBV6-5
ASSRQGGTEAF | TRBJ1-1 | NA | TRBV7-9
ASSLYNEQF | TRBJ2-1 | NA | TRBV9
ASSDRGYGYT | TRBJ1-2 | NA | TRBV2
AISRDANEQF | TRBJ2-1 | NA | TRBV10-3
ASATDRVNIQY | TRBJ2-4 | NA | TRBV5-4
ASSIQGGLTNEKLF | TRBJ1-4 | NA | TRBV2
ASSLDMTGSTDTQY | TRBJ2-3 | NA | TRBV5-1